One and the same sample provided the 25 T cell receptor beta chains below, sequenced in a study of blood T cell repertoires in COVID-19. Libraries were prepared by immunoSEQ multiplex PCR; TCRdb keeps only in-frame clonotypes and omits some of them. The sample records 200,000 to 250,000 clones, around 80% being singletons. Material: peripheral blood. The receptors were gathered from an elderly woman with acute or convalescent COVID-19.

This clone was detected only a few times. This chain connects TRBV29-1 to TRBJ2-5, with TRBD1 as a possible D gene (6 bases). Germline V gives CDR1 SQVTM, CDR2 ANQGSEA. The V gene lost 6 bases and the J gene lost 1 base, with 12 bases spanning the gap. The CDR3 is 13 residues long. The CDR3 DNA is TGCAGCGTCGCAACAGGGTCCCAAGAGACCCAGTACTTC. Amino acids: CSVATGSQETQYF.

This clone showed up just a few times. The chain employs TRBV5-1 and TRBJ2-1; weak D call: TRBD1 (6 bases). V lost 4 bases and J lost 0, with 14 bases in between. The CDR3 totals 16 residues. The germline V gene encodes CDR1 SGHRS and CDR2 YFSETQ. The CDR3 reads CASSLDRFGSYNEQFF. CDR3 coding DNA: TGCGCCAGCAGCCTCGACAGGTTCGGCTCCTACAATGAGCAGTTCTTC.

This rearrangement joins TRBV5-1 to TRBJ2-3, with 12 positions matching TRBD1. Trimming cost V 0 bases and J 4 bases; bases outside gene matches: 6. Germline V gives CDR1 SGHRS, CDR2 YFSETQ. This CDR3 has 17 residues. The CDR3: CASSLALGTGGADTQYF. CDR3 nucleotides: TGCGCCAGCAGCTTGGCCTTGGGGACAGGGGGCGCAGATACGCAGTATTTT.

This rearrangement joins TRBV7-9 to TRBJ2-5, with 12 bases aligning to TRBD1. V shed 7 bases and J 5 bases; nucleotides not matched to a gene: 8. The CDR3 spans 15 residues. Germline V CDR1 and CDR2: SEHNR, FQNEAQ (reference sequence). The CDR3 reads CASNRDRGRQETQYF. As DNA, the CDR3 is TGTGCCAGCAACCGGGACAGGGGGCGCCAGGAGACCCAGTACTTC.

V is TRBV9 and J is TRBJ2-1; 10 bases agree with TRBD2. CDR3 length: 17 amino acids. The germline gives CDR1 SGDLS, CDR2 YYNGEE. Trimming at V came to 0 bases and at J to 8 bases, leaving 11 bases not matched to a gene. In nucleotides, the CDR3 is TGTGCCAGCAGCGTAGGAGCGGGAGGGCCGGTGGCCGATGAGCAGTTCTTC. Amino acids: CASSVGAGGPVADEQFF.

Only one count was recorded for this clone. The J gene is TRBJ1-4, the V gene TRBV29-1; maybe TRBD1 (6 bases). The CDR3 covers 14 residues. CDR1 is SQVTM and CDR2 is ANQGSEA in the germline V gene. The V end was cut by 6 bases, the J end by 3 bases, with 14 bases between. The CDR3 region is CSVVEGGANEKLFF. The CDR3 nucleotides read TGCAGCGTCGTTGAAGGGGGGGCTAATGAAAAACTGTTTTTT.

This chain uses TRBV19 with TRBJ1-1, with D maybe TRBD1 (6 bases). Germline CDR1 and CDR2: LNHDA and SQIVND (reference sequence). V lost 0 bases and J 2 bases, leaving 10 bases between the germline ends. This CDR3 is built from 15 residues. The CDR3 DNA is TGTGCCAGTAGTATAGAGGGGGCGGCCAACACTGAAGCTTTCTTT. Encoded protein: CASSIEGAANTEAFF.

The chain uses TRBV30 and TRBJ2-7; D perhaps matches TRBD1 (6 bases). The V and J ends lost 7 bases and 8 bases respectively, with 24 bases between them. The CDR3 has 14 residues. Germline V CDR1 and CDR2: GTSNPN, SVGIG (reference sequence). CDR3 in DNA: TGTGCCTCCGATCCGGGTCCCGAGGGGGTTAAGCAGTACTTC. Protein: CASDPGPEGVKQYF. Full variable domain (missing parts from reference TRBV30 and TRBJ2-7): SQTIHQWPATLVQPVGSPLSLECTVEGTSNPNLYWYRQAAGRGLQLLFYSVGIGQISSEVPQNLSASRPQDRQFILSSKKLLLSDSGFYLCASDPGPEGVKQYFGPGTRLTVT.

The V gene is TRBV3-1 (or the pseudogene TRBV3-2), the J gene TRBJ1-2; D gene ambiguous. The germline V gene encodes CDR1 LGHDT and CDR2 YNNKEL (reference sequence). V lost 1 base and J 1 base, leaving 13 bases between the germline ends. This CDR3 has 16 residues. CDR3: CASSQVVSSVNYGYTF. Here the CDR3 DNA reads TGTGCCAGCAGCCAAGTTGTGTCTTCGGTTAACTATGGCTACACCTTC.

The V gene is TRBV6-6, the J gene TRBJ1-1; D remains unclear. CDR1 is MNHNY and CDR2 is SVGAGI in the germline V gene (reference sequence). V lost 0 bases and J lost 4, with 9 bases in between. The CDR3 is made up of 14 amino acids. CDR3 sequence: CASSYSGSVTEAFF. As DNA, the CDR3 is TGTGCCAGCAGTTACTCTGGGAGTGTCACTGAAGCTTTCTTT.

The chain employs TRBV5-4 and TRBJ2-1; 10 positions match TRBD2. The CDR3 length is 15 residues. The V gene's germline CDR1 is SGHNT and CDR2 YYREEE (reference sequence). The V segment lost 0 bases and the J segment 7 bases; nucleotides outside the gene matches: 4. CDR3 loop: CASSLGLAGENEQFF. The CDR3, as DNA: TGTGCCAGCAGCTTGGGCCTAGCGGGAGAGAATGAGCAGTTCTTC. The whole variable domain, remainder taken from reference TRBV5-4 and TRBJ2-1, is ETGVTQSPTHLIKTRGQQVTLRCSSQSGHNTVSWYQQALGQGPQFIFQYYREEENGRGNFPPRFSGLQFPNYSSELNVNALELDDSALYLCASSLGLAGENEQFFGPGTRLTVL.

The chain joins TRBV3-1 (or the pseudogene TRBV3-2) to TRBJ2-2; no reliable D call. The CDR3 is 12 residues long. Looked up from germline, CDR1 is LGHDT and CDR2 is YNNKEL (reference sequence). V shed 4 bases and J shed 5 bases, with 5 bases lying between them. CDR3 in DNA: TGTGCCAGCAGCCGACAAACCGGGGAGCTGTTTTTT. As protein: CASSRQTGELFF.

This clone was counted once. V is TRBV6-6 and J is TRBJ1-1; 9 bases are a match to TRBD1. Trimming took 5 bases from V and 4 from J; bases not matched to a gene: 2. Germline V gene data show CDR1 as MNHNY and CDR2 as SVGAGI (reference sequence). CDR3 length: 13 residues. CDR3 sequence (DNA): TGTGCCAGCAGTACGACAGGGGGCACTGAAGCTTTCTTT. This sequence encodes CASSTTGGTEAFF.

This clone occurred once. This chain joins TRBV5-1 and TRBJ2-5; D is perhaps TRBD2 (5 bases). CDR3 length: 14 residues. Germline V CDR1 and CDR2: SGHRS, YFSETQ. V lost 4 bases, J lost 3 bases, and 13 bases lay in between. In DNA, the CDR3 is TGCGCCAGCAGCCGGTATGACGGGGAAGAGACCCAGTACTTC. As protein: CASSRYDGEETQYF.

The CDR3 region is CASSRGSSYNEQFF. The CDR3 nucleotides are TGCGCCAGCAGCCGCGGGAGCTCCTACAATGAGCAGTTCTTC. V is TRBV4-1 and J is TRBJ2-1, with 7 bases lining up with TRBD2. There are 14 residues in the CDR3. Germline CDR1 MGHRA, CDR2 YSYEKL. V shed 4 bases and J 0 bases; nucleotides not matched to a gene: 0.

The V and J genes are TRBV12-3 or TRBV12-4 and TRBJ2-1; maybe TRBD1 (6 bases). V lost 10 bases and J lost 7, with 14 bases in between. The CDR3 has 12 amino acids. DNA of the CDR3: TGTGCCACCCTAGGGGGAGCAAATGAGCAGTTCTTC. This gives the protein CATLGGANEQFF.

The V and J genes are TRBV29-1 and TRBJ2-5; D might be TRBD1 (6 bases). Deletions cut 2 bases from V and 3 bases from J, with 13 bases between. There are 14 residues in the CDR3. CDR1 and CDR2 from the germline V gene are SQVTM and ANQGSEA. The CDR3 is CSVELGALKETQYF. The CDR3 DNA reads TGCAGCGTTGAACTGGGGGCCTTGAAAGAGACCCAGTACTTC. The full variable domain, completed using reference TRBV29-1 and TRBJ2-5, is SAVISQKPSRDICQRGTSLTIQCQVDSQVTMMFWYRQQPGQSLTLIATANQGSEATYESGFVIDKFPISRPNLTFSTLTVSNMSPEDSSIYLCSVELGALKETQYFGPGTRLLVL.

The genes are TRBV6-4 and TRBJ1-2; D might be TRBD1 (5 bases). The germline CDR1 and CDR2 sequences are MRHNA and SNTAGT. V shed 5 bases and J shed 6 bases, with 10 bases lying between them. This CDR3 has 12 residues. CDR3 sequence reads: CASSTWGHGYTF. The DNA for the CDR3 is TGTGCCAGCAGTACTTGGGGCCATGGCTACACCTTC.

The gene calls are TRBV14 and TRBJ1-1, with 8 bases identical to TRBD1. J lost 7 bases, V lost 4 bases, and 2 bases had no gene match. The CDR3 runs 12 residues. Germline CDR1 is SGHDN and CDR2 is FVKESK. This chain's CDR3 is CASSLTGDEAFF. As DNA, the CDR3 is TGTGCCAGCAGCCTGACAGGGGATGAAGCTTTCTTT.

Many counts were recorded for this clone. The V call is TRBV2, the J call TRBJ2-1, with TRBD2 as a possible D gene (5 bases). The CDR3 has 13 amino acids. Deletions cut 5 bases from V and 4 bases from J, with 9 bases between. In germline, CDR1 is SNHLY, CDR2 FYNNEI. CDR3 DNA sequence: TGTGCCAGCAGTCCGGGATGGTACAATGAGCAGTTCTTC. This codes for CASSPGWYNEQFF.

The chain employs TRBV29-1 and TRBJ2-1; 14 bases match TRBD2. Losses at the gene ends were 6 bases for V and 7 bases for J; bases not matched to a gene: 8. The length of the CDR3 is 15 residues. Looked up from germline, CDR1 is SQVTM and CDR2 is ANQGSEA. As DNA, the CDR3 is TGCAGCGTAAATGGACTAGCGGGAGGTTGGAATGAGCAGTTCTTC. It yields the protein CSVNGLAGGWNEQFF.

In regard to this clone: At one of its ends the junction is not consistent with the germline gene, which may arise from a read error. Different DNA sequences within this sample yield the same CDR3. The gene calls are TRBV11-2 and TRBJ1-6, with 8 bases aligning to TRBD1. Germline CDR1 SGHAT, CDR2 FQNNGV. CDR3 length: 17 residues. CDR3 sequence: CASSLDRWTGTDSPLHF. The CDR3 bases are TGTGCCAGCAGCTTAGACCGTTGGACAGGGACGGATTCACCCCTCCATTTT.

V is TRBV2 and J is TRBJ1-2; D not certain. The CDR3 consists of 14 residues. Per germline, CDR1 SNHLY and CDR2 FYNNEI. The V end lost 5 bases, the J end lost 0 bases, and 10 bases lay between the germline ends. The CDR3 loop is CASSKEQPNYGYTF. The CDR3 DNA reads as TGTGCCAGCAGTAAGGAACAGCCTAACTATGGCTACACCTTC.

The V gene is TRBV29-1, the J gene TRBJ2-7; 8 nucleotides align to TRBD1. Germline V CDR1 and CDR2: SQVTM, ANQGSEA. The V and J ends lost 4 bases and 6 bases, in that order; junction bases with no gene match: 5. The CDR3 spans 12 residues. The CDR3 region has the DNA TGCAGCGTTGCAACAGGGGGGCCCGAGCAGTACTTC. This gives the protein CSVATGGPEQYF.

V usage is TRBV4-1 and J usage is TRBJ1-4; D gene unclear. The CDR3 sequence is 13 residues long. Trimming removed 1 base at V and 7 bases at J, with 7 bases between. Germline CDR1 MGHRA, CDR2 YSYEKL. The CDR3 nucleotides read TGCGCCAGCAGCCAAGCGCGCCCTGAAAAACTGTTTTTT. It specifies CASSQARPEKLFF.